The clone carrying this TCR beta chain was seen repeatedly, ten times or more. It was uncontrolled infection, other autoimmune disease, pregnancy or lactation that excluded patients. This sample holds PBMCs from roughly 10 ml fresh peripheral blood. Amplification of TCR beta CDR3 regions used RNA as the template. First-round RT-PCR targeting the TCR CDR3 was performed with the HTBI primer set. TCRdb re-analysed the multiplex PCR reads in MiXCR, keeping a single row per CDR3 protein. Of approximately 520,000 distinct CDR3 sequences in the sample, around a quarter are singletons; the top ten hold approximately 10%. This CDR3 region has 14 residues. Germline assignment: CDR1 SNHLY and CDR2 FYNNEI. The ends lost 3 bases at V and 1 base at J; junction bases unmatched: 2. The data stem from a study of T cells in Graves' hyperthyroidism and ophthalmopathy. Study information: Prior to any treatment, at the point of initial diagnosis, peripheral blood was collected.

Sequencing was done on a sample of blood. The rearrangement links TRBV2 to TRBJ1-1, with 7 nucleotides matching TRBD1. The clonotype comes from a woman aged 25 to 39 with Graves' ophthalmopathy. In DNA form, the CDR3 reads TGTGCCAGCAGTGACGAGGGGGCGAACACTGAAGCTTTCTTT. Protein sequence: CASSDEGANTEAFF.